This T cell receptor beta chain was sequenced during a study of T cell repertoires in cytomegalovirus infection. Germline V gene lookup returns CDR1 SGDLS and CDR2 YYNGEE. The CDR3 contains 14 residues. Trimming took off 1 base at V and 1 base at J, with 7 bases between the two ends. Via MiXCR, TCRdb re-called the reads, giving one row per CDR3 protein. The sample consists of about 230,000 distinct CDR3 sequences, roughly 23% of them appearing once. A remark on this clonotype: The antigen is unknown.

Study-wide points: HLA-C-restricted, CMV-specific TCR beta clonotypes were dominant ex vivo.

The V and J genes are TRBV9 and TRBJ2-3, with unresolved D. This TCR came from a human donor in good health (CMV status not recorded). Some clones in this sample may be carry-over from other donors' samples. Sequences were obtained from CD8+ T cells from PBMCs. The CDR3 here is CASSVWQRTDTQYF. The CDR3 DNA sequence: TGTGCCAGCAGCGTATGGCAGCGCACAGATACGCAGTATTTT.